Listed below are T cell receptor beta chains from one sample, sequenced in a study of cytomegalovirus exposure and HLA in healthy donors. Only in-frame clones appear in the TCRdb table, and some are missing; sequencing was by immunoSEQ multiplex PCR. This sample carries 150,000 to 200,000 clones, roughly 75% of them seen once, and the ten largest clones take roughly 7.8%. Sequenced material: PBMCs. These receptors all come from a woman aged 40 to 50 in good health and CMV-seropositive. Each CDR3 is given with its conserved first and last residue. A D gene is named only where the DNA matches it firmly. Rows may omit the clone size; those that give it use once, few, many or a size class.

NA TRBJ1-4 NA TRBV7-9 CASRRTEGATNEKLFF TGTGCCAGCAGGCGGACGGAGGGTGCAACTAATGAAAAACTGTTTTTT
TRBD2 TRBJ2-5 NA TRBV5-4 CASSLLPWTSGRKGTQYF TGTGCCAGCAGCTTGCTTCCCTGGACTAGCGGGAGAAAGGGGACCCAGTACTTC
NA TRBJ2-5 once TRBV5-6 CASSSGTRGQQETQYF TGTGCCAGCAGCTCAGGAACGCGGGGACAGCAAGAGACCCAGTACTTC
TRBD2 TRBJ2-7 NA TRBV30 CAWSLGSGRVSYEQYF TGTGCCTGGAGTCTAGGTAGCGGGAGGGTTTCCTACGAGCAGTACTTC
TRBD2 TRBJ2-1 NA TRBV2 CASSDPSGSRDEQFF TGTGCCAGCAGTGACCCTAGCGGGAGCAGGGATGAGCAGTTCTTC
TRBD1 TRBJ2-5 NA TRBV28 CASSLPRQGLSETQYF TGTGCCAGCAGTTTACCCCGACAGGGGTTAAGCGAGACCCAGTACTTC
NA TRBJ1-2 NA TRBV28 CASSLPTTYGYTF TGTGCCAGCAGTTTGCCCACGACTTATGGCTACACCTTC
TRBD2 TRBJ2-1 NA TRBV7-9 CASSPRRLLAGLFQFF TGTGCCAGCAGCCCCCGTCGCCTGCTAGCGGGACTTTTCCAGTTCTTC
NA TRBJ2-2 NA TRBV9 CASSVYRAGELFF TGTGCCAGCAGCGTATACAGGGCCGGGGAGCTGTTTTTT
NA TRBJ2-1 once TRBV28 CASTRLVGYEQFF TGTGCCAGCACGCGACTAGTGGGGTATGAGCAGTTCTTC
NA TRBJ2-4 once TRBV25-1 CASSDKPGVVENIQYF TGTGCCAGCAGTGATAAACCAGGGGTGGTTGAAAACATTCAGTACTTC
NA TRBJ1-5 few TRBV19 CASVTPGSTQPQHF TGTGCCAGTGTGACCCCAGGGTCAACTCAGCCCCAGCATTTT
TRBD1 TRBJ2-1 NA TRBV5-1 CASSFSPGTGSRDEQFF TGCGCCAGCAGCTTTTCTCCCGGGACAGGGTCCCGTGATGAGCAGTTCTTC
TRBD2 TRBJ2-3 NA TRBV19 CASRIAGGETDTQYF TGTGCCAGTAGAATAGCGGGAGGTGAAACAGATACGCAGTATTTT
TRBD1 TRBJ2-3 NA TRBV9 CASSRVPGQRTDTQYF TGTGCCAGCAGCCGGGTCCCGGGACAGCGAACAGATACGCAGTATTTT
NA TRBJ1-1 NA TRBV7-9 CASSLNAGNTEAFF TGTGCCAGCAGCTTAAACGCAGGGAACACTGAAGCTTTCTTT
TRBD1 TRBJ1-1 NA TRBV19 CASSIGFPDRSLENTEAFF TGTGCCAGTAGTATAGGTTTCCCGGACAGGAGTCTTGAGAACACTGAAGCTTTCTTT
TRBD1 TRBJ2-7 NA TRBV2 CASSDWTGSSYEQYF TGTGCCAGCAGTGATTGGACAGGAAGCTCCTACGAGCAGTACTTC
NA TRBJ1-5 NA TRBV7-3 CASSLGQQRDQPQHF TGTGCCAGCAGCTTAGGACAGCAACGTGATCAGCCCCAGCATTTT
NA TRBJ2-5 NA TRBV27 CASSPRRGETQYF TGTGCCAGCAGCCCTCGGCGGGGAGAGACCCAGTACTTC
NA TRBJ2-6 NA TRBV9 CASSVLTGMSSGANVLTF TGTGCCAGCAGCGTACTAACAGGGATGAGCTCTGGGGCCAACGTCCTGACTTTC
NA TRBJ1-6 NA TRBV6-5 CASSYAGSPLHF TGTGCCAGCAGTTACGCGGGTTCACCCCTCCACTTT
NA TRBJ1-6 NA TRBV9 CGGRDLIRRSYNSPLHF TGTGGGGGCAGAGATCTTATTCGGCGATCCTATAATTCACCCCTCCACTTT
NA TRBJ2-1 NA TRBV28 CASSPPGYNEQFF TGTGCCAGCAGTCCTCCGGGTTACAATGAGCAGTTCTTC
TRBD2 TRBJ2-7 NA TRBV5-6 CASSSRGLAGLSYEQYF TGTGCCAGCAGCTCGAGAGGACTAGCGGGGCTCTCCTACGAGCAGTACTTC
NA TRBJ1-1 NA TRBV27 CASSPRQNTEAFF TGTGCCAGCAGTCCGCGACAGAACACTGAAGCTTTCTTT
TRBD2 TRBJ2-5 NA TRBV11-2 CASSFGLAGAEETQYF TGTGCCAGCAGCTTCGGACTAGCGGGAGCGGAGGAGACCCAGTACTTC
NA TRBJ2-1 NA TRBV2 CASSEEWTANNEQFF TGTGCCAGCAGTGAAGAGTGGACAGCCAACAATGAGCAGTTCTTC
TRBD1 TRBJ1-2 NA TRBV4-3 CASSQGTGDGYTF TGCGCCAGCAGCCAAGGGACAGGGGATGGCTACACCTTC
TRBD1 TRBJ1-1 NA TRBV10-1 CASSESQGRGTEAFF TGCGCCAGCAGTGAGTCACAGGGGAGAGGCACTGAAGCTTTCTTT
TRBD2 TRBJ2-6 NA TRBV19 CASSMGHRLAGSSGANVLTF TGTGCCAGTAGTATGGGTCACCGACTAGCGGGTTCCTCTGGGGCCAACGTCCTGACTTTC
NA TRBJ2-3 few TRBV6-1 CASRMDFPRPDTQYF TGTGCCAGCAGAATGGACTTTCCTCGCCCGGATACGCAGTATTTT
NA TRBJ1-1 NA TRBV28 CATLLGGALNRAFF TGTGCCACCCTGTTGGGGGGGGCTCTAAACAGAGCTTTCTTT